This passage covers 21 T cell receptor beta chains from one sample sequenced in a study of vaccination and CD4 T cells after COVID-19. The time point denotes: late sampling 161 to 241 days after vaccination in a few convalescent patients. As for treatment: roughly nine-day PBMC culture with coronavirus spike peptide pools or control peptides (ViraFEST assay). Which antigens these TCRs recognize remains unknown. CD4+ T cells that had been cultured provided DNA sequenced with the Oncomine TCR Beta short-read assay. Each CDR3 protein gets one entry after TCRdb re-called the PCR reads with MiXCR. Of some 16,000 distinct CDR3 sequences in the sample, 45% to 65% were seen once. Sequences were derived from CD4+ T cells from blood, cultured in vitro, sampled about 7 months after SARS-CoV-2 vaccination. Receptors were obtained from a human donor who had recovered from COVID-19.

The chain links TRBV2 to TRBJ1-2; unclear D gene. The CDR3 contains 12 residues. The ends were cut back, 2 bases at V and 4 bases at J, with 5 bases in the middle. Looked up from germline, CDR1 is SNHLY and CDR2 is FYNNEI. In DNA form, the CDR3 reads TGTGCCAGCAGTGAACGGGGCTATGGCTACACCTTC. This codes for CASSERGYGYTF. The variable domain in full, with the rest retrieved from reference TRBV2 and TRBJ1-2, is EPEVTQTPSHQVTQMGQEVILRCVPISNHLYFYWYRQILGQKVEFLVSFYNNEISEKSEIFDDQFSVERPDGSNFTLKIRSTKLEDSAMYFCASSERGYGYTFGSGTRLTVV.

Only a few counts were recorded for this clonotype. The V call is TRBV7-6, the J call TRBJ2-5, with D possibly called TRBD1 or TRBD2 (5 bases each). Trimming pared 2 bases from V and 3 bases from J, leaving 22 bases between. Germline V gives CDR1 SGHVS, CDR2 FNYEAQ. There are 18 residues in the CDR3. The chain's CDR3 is CASSLTATGLGVKETQYF. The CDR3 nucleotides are TGTGCCAGCAGCTTAACGGCAACGGGTCTGGGGGTCAAAGAGACCCAGTACTTC.

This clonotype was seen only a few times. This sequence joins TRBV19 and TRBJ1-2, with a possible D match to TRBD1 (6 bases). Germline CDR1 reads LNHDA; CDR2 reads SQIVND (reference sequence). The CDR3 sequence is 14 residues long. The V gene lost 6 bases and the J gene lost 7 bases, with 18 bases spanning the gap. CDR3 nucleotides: TGTGCCAGTAGCTCGGCGGGGGGGCGCGTTGGCTACACCTTC. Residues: CASSSAGGRVGYTF.

Here the CDR3 DNA reads TGTGCCAGCAGCTTATTCCTTGGGGGGGGCAATGAGCAGTTCTTC. Amino acid sequence: CASSLFLGGGNEQFF. The chain uses TRBV7-3 and TRBJ2-1; 7 bases are a match to TRBD2. The CDR3 runs 15 residues. Germline loops: CDR1 SGHTA, CDR2 FQGTGA. V shed 2 bases and J 6 bases; nucleotides not matched to a gene: 7.

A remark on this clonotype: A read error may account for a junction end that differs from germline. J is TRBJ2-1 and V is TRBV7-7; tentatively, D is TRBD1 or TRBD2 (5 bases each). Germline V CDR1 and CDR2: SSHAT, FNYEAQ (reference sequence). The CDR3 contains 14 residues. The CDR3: CASSLGGGSTEQFF. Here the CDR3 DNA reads TGTGCTAGCAGCTTAGGTGGGGGTTCGACAGAGCAGTTCTTC.

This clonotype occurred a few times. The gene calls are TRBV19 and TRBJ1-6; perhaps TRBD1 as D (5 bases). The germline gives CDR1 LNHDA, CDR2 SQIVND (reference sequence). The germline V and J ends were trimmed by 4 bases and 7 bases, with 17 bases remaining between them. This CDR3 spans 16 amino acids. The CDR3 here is CASSNQGAGSNSPLHF. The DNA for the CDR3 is TGTGCCAGTAGTAACCAGGGAGCAGGGAGCAATTCACCCCTCCACTTT.

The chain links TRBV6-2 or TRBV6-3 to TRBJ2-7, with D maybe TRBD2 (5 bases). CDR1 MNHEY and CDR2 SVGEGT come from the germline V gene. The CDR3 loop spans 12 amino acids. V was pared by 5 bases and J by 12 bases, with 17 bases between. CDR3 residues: CASSLTGDAGYF. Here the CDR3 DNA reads TGTGCCAGCAGTCTGACTGGCGACGCGGGGTACTTC.

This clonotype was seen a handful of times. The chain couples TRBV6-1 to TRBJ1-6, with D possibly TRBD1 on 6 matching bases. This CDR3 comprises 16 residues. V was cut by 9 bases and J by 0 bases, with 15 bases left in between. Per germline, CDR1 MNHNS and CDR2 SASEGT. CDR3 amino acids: CASGPDSGSYNSPLHF. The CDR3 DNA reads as TGTGCCAGTGGCCCGGACAGCGGCTCCTATAATTCACCCCTCCACTTT.

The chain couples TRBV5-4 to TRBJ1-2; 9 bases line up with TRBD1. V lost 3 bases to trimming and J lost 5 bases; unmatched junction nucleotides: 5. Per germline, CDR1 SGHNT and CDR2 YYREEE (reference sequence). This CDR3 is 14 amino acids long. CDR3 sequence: CASSSRQGEYGYTF. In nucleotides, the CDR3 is TGTGCCAGCAGCTCGCGACAGGGGGAGTATGGCTACACCTTC.

The CDR3 DNA reads TGTGCCAGCAACGGACAGAGTCAAGAGACCCAGTACTTC. Translation: CASNGQSQETQYF. The V call is TRBV6-2 or TRBV6-3, the J call TRBJ2-5, with D perhaps matching TRBD1 (6 bases). This CDR3 is built from 13 residues. Germline V CDR1 and CDR2: MNHEY, SVGEGT. Trimming left V 7 bases short and J 2 bases short, with 11 bases between.

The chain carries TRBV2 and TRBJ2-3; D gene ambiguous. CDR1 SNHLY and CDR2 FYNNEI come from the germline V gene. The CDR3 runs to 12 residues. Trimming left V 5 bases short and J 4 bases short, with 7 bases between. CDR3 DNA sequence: TGTGCCAGCAGTTACACCTCAGATACGCAGTATTTT. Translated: CASSYTSDTQYF.

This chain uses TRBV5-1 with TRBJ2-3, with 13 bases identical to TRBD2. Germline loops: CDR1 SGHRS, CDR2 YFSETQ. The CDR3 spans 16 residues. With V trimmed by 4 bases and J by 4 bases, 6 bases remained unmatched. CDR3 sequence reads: CASSPRTSGSADTQYF. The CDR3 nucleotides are TGCGCCAGCAGCCCTAGGACTAGCGGGAGTGCAGATACGCAGTATTTT.

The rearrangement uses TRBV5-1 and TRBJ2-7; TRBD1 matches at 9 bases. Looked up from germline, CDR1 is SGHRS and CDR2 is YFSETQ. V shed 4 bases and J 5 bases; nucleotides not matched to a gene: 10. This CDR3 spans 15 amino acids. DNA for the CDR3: TGCGCCAGCAGCACAGGACAGGGGAGGGCCCACGAGCAGTACTTC. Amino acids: CASSTGQGRAHEQYF.

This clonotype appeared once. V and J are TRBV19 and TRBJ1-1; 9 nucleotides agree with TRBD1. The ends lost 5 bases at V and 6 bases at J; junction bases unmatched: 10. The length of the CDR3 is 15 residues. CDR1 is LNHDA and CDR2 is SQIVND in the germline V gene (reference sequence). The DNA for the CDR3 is TGTGCCAGTAGTTGGACAGGGGCGGCGCGCGCTGAAGCTTTCTTT. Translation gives CASSWTGAARAEAFF.

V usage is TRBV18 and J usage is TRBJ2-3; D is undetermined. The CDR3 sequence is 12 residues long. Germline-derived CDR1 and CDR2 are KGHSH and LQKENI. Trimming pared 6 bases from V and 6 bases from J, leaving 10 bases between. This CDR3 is CASSPRVDTQYF. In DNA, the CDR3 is TGTGCCAGCTCCCCTCGGGTGGATACGCAGTATTTT.

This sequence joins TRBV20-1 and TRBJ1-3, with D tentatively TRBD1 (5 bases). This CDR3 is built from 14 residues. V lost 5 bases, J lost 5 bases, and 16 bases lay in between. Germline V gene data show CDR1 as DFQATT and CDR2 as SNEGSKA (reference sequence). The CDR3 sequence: CSASYTGTRNTIYF. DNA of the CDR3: TGCAGTGCTTCTTACACAGGAACTAGAAACACCATATATTTT.

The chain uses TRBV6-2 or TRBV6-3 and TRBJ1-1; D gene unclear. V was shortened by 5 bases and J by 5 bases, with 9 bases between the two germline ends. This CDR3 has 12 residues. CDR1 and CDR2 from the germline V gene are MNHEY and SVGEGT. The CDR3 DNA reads TGTGCCAGCAGTGTCGAGGAAACTGAAGCTTTCTTT. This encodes CASSVEETEAFF.

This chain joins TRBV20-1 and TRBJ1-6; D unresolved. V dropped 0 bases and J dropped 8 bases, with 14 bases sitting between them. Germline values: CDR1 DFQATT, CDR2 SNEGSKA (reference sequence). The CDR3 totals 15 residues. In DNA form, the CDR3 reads TGCAGTGCTAGAGATATCGGGGTTTCGGATTCACCCCTCCACTTT. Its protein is CSARDIGVSDSPLHF.

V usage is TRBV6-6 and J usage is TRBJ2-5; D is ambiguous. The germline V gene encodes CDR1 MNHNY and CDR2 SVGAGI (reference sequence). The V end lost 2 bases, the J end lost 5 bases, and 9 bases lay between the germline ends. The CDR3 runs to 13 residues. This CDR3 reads CASSYPGVETQYF. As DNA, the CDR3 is TGTGCCAGCAGTTACCCTGGGGTTGAGACCCAGTACTTC.

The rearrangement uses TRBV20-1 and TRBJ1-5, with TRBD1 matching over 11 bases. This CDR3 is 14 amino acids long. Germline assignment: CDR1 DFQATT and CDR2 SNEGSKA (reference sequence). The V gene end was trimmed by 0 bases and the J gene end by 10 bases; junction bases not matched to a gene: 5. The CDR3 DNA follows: TGCAGTGCTAGAGAGGGGGACAGGGGGAGACCCCAGCATTTT. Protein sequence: CSAREGDRGRPQHF.

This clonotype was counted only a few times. As DNA, the CDR3 is TGTGCCAGCAGCTTACCCTGGACTAGCGGGACAGATACGCAGTATTTT. It encodes CASSLPWTSGTDTQYF. V and J are TRBV7-6 and TRBJ2-3; 11 bases match TRBD2. In germline, CDR1 is SGHVS, CDR2 FNYEAQ. The CDR3 has 16 amino acids. The V and J ends lost 2 bases and 3 bases, in that order; junction bases with no gene match: 4.